This entry concerns a single T cell receptor beta chain. Its antigen is currently unknown. DNA loading was fixed at 350 ng for all bulk PBMC samples. Measured with immunoSEQ multiplex PCR; TCRdb has only the in-frame clones, and not every one. The sample lists almost 25,000 clones, approximately 90% seen once, with 3.5% to 6% in the top ten. This specimen comes from a study of blood T cell dynamics during melanoma immunotherapy. Overall study results and limits: It remained unknown if the driving T cell clones were melanoma-specific.

CDR3 size: 16 residues. Germline V CDR1 and CDR2: SGHRS, YFSETQ. Germline trimming cut 2 bases from V and 2 bases from J; bases unmatched to any gene: 7. Documented time point: pre-treatment baseline. Sampling occurred pretreatment (T0) and at week 3 (W3), after cycle one of checkpoint blockade. This receptor was obtained from a human donor with melanoma. V gene TRBV5-1 combines with J gene TRBJ2-7; 10 bases map to TRBD2. This material consisted of blood, taken from a patient treated with checkpoint blockade. The CDR3 coding sequence is TGCGCCAGCAGCTTCGGCCTAGCGGGGGATCCCTACGAGCAGTACTTC. It specifies CASSFGLAGDPYEQYF.